This TCR beta chain was retrieved from a study of OX40 agonist ivuxolimab in advanced cancers. Study as a whole: From about 23 to 85 years was the age range, with a mean of roughly 59 years, and roughly 83% were male. Enrollees could have had prior anti-PD-1, anti-PD-L1 or anti-CTLA-4 therapy, which about 40% had received.

The method was immunoSEQ multiplex PCR; TCRdb's version includes in-frame clones alone and lacks a portion of them. The sample holds about 52,000 clones, more than 85% seen once. On this clone itself: The antigen remains undetermined.

Study conclusions and caveats: Antigen targets of the expanded peripheral T cells went undetermined. On average, CD8+ T cells showed a greater number of expanded clones than CD4+.

CDR1 is SQVTM, CDR2 ANQGSEA, per germline. The V gene lost 6 bases and the J gene lost 1 base, with 4 bases spanning the gap. CDR3 length equals 12 residues. The V gene is TRBV29-1, the J gene TRBJ2-6; D ambiguous. The TCR originated in an adult with an advanced solid tumor such as melanoma, head and neck, liver or kidney cancer. The sequences come from CD4+ or CD8+ T cells sorted from blood, collected in a trial of the OX40 agonist ivuxolimab. DNA of the CDR3: TGCAGCGTCTTATCTGGGGCCAACGTCCTGACTTTC. It is translated as CSVLSGANVLTF. The full variable domain, its missing parts supplied by reference TRBV29-1 and TRBJ2-6, is SAVISQKPSRDICQRGTSLTIQCQVDSQVTMMFWYRQQPGQSLTLIATANQGSEATYESGFVIDKFPISRPNLTFSTLTVSNMSPEDSSIYLCSVLSGANVLTFGAGSRLTVL.